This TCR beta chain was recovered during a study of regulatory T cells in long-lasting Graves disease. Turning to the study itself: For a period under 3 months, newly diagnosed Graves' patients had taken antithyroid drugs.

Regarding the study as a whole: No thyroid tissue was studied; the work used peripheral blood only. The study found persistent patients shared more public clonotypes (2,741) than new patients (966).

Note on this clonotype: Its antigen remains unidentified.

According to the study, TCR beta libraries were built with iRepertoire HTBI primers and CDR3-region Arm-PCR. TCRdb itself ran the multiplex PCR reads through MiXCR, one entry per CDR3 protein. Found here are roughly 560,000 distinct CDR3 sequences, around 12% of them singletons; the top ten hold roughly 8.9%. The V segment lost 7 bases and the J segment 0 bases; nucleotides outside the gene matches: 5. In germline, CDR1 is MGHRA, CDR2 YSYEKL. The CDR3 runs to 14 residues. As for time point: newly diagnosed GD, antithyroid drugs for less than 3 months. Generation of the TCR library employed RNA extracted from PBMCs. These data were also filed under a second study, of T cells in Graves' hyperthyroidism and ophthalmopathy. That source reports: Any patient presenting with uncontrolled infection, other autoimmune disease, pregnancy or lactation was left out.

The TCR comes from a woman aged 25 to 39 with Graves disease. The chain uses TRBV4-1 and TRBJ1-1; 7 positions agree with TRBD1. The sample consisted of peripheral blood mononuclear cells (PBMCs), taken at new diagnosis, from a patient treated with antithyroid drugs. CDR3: CASTPQGMNTEAFF. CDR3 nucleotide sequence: TGCGCCAGCACCCCACAGGGGATGAACACTGAAGCTTTCTTT.